Each of the 3 T cell receptor beta chains below was sequenced from the same sample in a study of CD8 T cells in ankylosing spondylitis. TCRdb re-called the 5' RACE reads with MiXCR, one entry per CDR3 protein. This repertoire shows 200,000 to 250,000 distinct CDR3 sequences, about 10% found once; its top ten account for 6% to 7.5%. What was sequenced was blood, either unsorted or a sorted T cell fraction (not recorded which). All receptors derive from a male donor with ankylosing spondylitis or in good health (not recorded which).

There are many counts of this clonotype. The chain is built from TRBV20-1 and TRBJ2-7, with D maybe TRBD2 (5 bases). The CDR3 loop spans 12 amino acids. The V gene lost 6 bases and the J gene lost 3 bases, with 12 bases spanning the gap. The germline V gene encodes CDR1 DFQATT and CDR2 SNEGSKA (reference sequence). CDR3 in DNA: TGCAGTGCAAAGCGGACCGACTACGAGCAGTACTTC. Its translation is CSAKRTDYEQYF.

This clonotype was picked up many times. The genes are TRBV14 and TRBJ1-1; TRBD1 aligns across 7 bases. CDR1 SGHDN and CDR2 FVKESK come from the germline V gene. The trim removed 9 bases at V and 5 bases at J, leaving 12 bases unmatched. CDR3 length: 14 residues. CDR3 in DNA: TGTGCCAGTTCTGACAGGGAGGCGCGAACTGAAGCTTTCTTT. As protein: CASSDREARTEAFF. Using reference TRBV14 and TRBJ1-1 for the parts outside the CDR3, the full variable domain is EAGVTQFPSHSVIEKGQTVTLRCDPISGHDNLYWYRRVMGKEIKFLLHFVKESKQDESGMPNNRFLAERTGGTYSTLKVQPAELEDSGVYFCASSDREARTEAFFGQGTRLTVV.

At least ten counts were recorded for this clonotype. This chain connects TRBV20-1 to TRBJ2-3; no reliable D call. V gave up 4 bases and J gave up 2 bases, with 16 bases separating them. CDR3 length: 15 residues. CDR1 is DFQATT, CDR2 SNEGSKA, per germline (reference sequence). CDR3 DNA sequence: TGCAGTGCTATGTCCTCTGCGGCGAACACAGATACGCAGTATTTT. This translates into CSAMSSAANTDTQYF.